Listed below are T cell receptor beta chains from one sample, sequenced in a study of shared clonotypes between healthy human individuals. Sequenced by immunoSEQ multiplex PCR; TCRdb stores in-frame clones only, minus some. The table shows more than 2,000,000 clones, with approximately 92% occurring only once. Sequences were obtained from naive CD4+ T cells sorted from blood. The source is a man between 18 and 35 years old in good health. Each CDR3 is given with its conserved first and last residue. A D gene is named only where the DNA matches it firmly. The size field is filled for only some rows; it gives once, few, many or a size class.

CDR3 protein: CAWSLDYSNQPQHF; CDR3 DNA: TGTGCCTGGAGTTTGGATTACAGCAATCAGCCCCAGCATTTT; J gene: TRBJ1-5; D gene: .; V gene: TRBV30; clone size: .
CDR3 protein: CSGGGQGPLTF; CDR3 DNA: TGCAGCGGGGGGGGACAGGGCCCCCTCACCTTC; J gene: TRBJ1-2; D gene: TRBD1; V gene: TRBV29-1; clone size: .
CDR3 protein: CASSLQGAIMYEQYF; CDR3 DNA: TGTGCCAGCAGCTTACAGGGGGCGATTATGTACGAGCAGTACTTC; J gene: TRBJ2-7; D gene: TRBD1; V gene: TRBV11-2; clone size: .
CDR3 protein: CASSTPTNQPQHF; CDR3 DNA: TGTGCCAGCAGTACGCCGACAAACCAGCCCCAGCATTTT; J gene: TRBJ1-5; D gene: .; V gene: TRBV28; clone size: .
CDR3 protein: CASSGWTGSDTQYF; CDR3 DNA: TGTGCCAGCAGTGGGTGGACAGGATCAGATACGCAGTATTTT; J gene: TRBJ2-3; D gene: TRBD1; V gene: TRBV2; clone size: .
CDR3 protein: CASSLATHPGGYTF; CDR3 DNA: TGTGCCAGCAGCTTGGCTACCCACCCTGGGGGCTACACCTTC; J gene: TRBJ1-2; D gene: .; V gene: TRBV5-6; clone size: .
CDR3 protein: CASSFSGTASKLNTEAFF; CDR3 DNA: TGTGCCAGCAGCTTCTCCGGGACAGCATCAAAGTTGAACACTGAAGCTTTCTTT; J gene: TRBJ1-1; D gene: TRBD1; V gene: TRBV11-2; clone size: .
CDR3 protein: CASTPPGSELIYF; CDR3 DNA: TGTGCCAGCACCCCCCCGGGATCTGAACTCATATATTTT; J gene: TRBJ1-3; D gene: .; V gene: TRBV6-6; clone size: .
CDR3 protein: CASSPRGSSYEQYF; CDR3 DNA: TGCGCCAGCAGCCCACGGGGCAGCAGCTACGAGCAGTACTTC; J gene: TRBJ2-7; D gene: .; V gene: TRBV4-1; clone size: once
CDR3 protein: CATSRDGGGQPQHF; CDR3 DNA: TGTGCCACCAGCAGAGATGGGGGGGGGCAGCCCCAGCATTTT; J gene: TRBJ1-5; D gene: .; V gene: TRBV15; clone size: .
CDR3 protein: CASSLAGEPRDEQFF; CDR3 DNA: TGTGCCAGCAGCTTAGCGGGGGAGCCGCGGGATGAGCAGTTCTTC; J gene: TRBJ2-1; D gene: .; V gene: TRBV11-3; clone size: .
CDR3 protein: CASSLRGVGGSGTDTQYF; CDR3 DNA: TGTGCCAGCAGCTTAAGGGGCGTTGGGGGATCTGGCACAGATACGCAGTATTTT; J gene: TRBJ2-3; D gene: .; V gene: TRBV5-6; clone size: .
CDR3 protein: CSAQQGTGELFF; CDR3 DNA: TGCAGCGCCCAGCAGGGCACCGGGGAGCTGTTTTTT; J gene: TRBJ2-2; D gene: .; V gene: TRBV29-1; clone size: .
CDR3 protein: CASSPPGQGAGEQYF; CDR3 DNA: TGTGCCAGCTCACCACCGGGACAGGGGGCGGGTGAGCAGTACTTC; J gene: TRBJ2-7; D gene: TRBD1; V gene: TRBV18; clone size: .
CDR3 protein: CASSGGYEQYF; CDR3 DNA: TGTGCCAGCAGCGGTGGTTACGAGCAGTACTTC; J gene: TRBJ2-7; D gene: .; V gene: TRBV5-6; clone size: .
CDR3 protein: CASSFGVEAFF; CDR3 DNA: TGTGCCAGTAGTTTCGGGGTCGAAGCTTTCTTT; J gene: TRBJ1-1; D gene: .; V gene: TRBV19; clone size: .
CDR3 protein: CASSLAGEGGNQPQHF; CDR3 DNA: TGTGCCAGCAGCTTAGCGGGTGAAGGGGGGAATCAGCCCCAGCATTTT; J gene: TRBJ1-5; D gene: .; V gene: TRBV7-8; clone size: few